The entry below gives a single T cell receptor beta chain sequence along with its context. Its target is not known. CDR1 SGHTA and CDR2 FQGNSA come from the germline V gene. There are 12 residues in the CDR3. V was clipped by 5 bases and J by 2 bases, with 7 bases between them. The data belong to a study of a mutant IDH1 vaccine in newly diagnosed glioma. Study details: Vaccines were begun 4-6 weeks after radiotherapy alone, or with temozolomide cycles. Therapy received beforehand was radiotherapy, temozolomide, or both, with most patients given both. The study, taken as a whole, reports: In around 93% of patients, immune responses induced by the vaccine occurred.

Time point defined: week 35, safety follow-up. Doses comprised 300 ug of mutant IDH1 20-mer peptide each, plus topical imiquimod. Generated by immunoSEQ multiplex PCR, the TCRdb table keeps only in-frame clones and is missing some. The table lists some 60,000 clones, about nine tenths of them singletons. Source: PBMCs, taken from a glioma patient whose treatment included an IDH1 peptide vaccine. The source of this sequence is a middle-aged man with glioma. This chain uses TRBV7-2 with TRBJ2-7; the D is unclear. The CDR3 sequence: CASSAVPYEQYF. The DNA of the CDR3 is TGTGCCAGCAGCGCGGTACCCTACGAGCAGTACTTC. Full variable domain (outside the CDR3, taken from reference TRBV7-2 and TRBJ2-7): GAGVSQSPSNKVTEKGKDVELRCDPISGHTALYWYRQSLGQGLEFLIYFQGNSAPDKSGLPSDRFSAERTGGSVSTLTIQRTQQEDSAVYLCASSAVPYEQYFGPGTRLTVT.